The source of this T cell receptor (beta chain) is a study of blood T cell repertoires in COVID-19. The CDR3 is 17 amino acids. The V and J ends lost 1 base and 5 bases, in that order; junction bases with no gene match: 7. Germline loops: CDR1 MDHEN, CDR2 SYDVKM. In the authors' methods: Nucleated cell number was recorded as an estimate derived from reference gene primer amplification. Assay used: immunoSEQ multiplex PCR; TCRdb lists only in-frame clones, some missing. V and J calls and clone size are as listed in that table; D and trimming were resolved from the DNA. Found here are about 380,000 clones, about 89% of them singletons; the top ten hold 1.2%.

The chain has TRBV28 and TRBJ2-1; TRBD2 aligns across 11 bases. Sequenced material: peripheral blood. The sequence was obtained from a man aged 35-49 years with acute or convalescent COVID-19. Here the CDR3 reads CASSLLVNSGRDNEQFF. The CDR3 coding sequence is TGTGCCAGCAGTTTATTGGTGAATAGCGGGAGGGACAATGAGCAGTTCTTC. The full variable domain, in which reference TRBV28 and TRBJ2-1 provide the parts outside the CDR3, is DVKVTQSSRYLVKRTGEKVFLECVQDMDHENMFWYRQDPGLGLRLIYFSYDVKMKEKGDIPEGYSVSREKKERFSLILESASTNQTSMYLCASSLLVNSGRDNEQFFGPGTRLTVL.